Listed below are T cell receptor beta chains from one sample, sequenced in a study of early T cells in non-severe SARS-CoV-2 infection. TCRdb passed the 5' RACE reads through MiXCR, listing each CDR3 protein once. The sample has 70,000 to 85,000 distinct CDR3 sequences, roughly 12% seen once. Sequenced: whole blood. The receptors derive from an adult who was a healthcare worker with PCR-confirmed SARS-CoV-2 infection or an uninfected control (not recorded which). Both conserved end residues are part of each CDR3. D genes are given only for firm matches. Expanded clones get a size class; other rows say once, few or many, or leave the size out.

cdr3_nt: TGTGCCAGCAGCCACGGGGCAGGAAGTGAGCAGTTCTTC; cdr3_aa: CASSHGAGSEQFF; d_call: -; clone_size: few; j_call: TRBJ2-1; v_call: TRBV3-1
cdr3_nt: TGCGCCAGCAGCCCTCATACGGCCGGTTTTTTCGATGGCTACACCTTC; cdr3_aa: CASSPHTAGFFDGYTF; d_call: -; clone_size: -; j_call: TRBJ1-2; v_call: TRBV4-1
cdr3_nt: TGCAGTGCTAGAGATGCGGTGACCTATGGCTACACCTTC; cdr3_aa: CSARDAVTYGYTF; d_call: -; clone_size: many; j_call: TRBJ1-2; v_call: TRBV20-1
cdr3_nt: TGCAGTGCTAGGGACAGGGGGCGAAGCAATCAGCCCCAGCATTTT; cdr3_aa: CSARDRGRSNQPQHF; d_call: TRBD1; clone_size: many; j_call: TRBJ1-5; v_call: TRBV20-1
cdr3_nt: TGTGCTAGCAGTTCTACTAGCGGGAGAGGGGGAGAGACCCAGTACTTC; cdr3_aa: CASSSTSGRGGETQYF; d_call: TRBD2; clone_size: many; j_call: TRBJ2-5; v_call: TRBV7-7
cdr3_nt: TGTGCCAGCACCTCCAGACCGCGAGTAACAGGGGACTATGGCTACACCTTC; cdr3_aa: CASTSRPRVTGDYGYTF; d_call: TRBD1; clone_size: -; j_call: TRBJ1-2; v_call: TRBV6-2/TRBV6-3
cdr3_nt: TGTGCCAGCAGTCCACACAGGGGCACTGAGCAGTTCTTC; cdr3_aa: CASSPHRGTEQFF; d_call: TRBD1; clone_size: -; j_call: TRBJ2-1; v_call: TRBV12-3/TRBV12-4
cdr3_nt: TGTGCCTCCGGGGGTCAGGGGATCCAGCCCCAGCATTTT; cdr3_aa: CASGGQGIQPQHF; d_call: -; clone_size: many; j_call: TRBJ1-5; v_call: TRBV2
cdr3_nt: TGTGCCAGCAGTCACTCCCCCGGGCGGGGCTCCTACGAGCAGTACTTC; cdr3_aa: CASSHSPGRGSYEQYF; d_call: -; clone_size: once; j_call: TRBJ2-7; v_call: TRBV27
cdr3_nt: TGCAGTGCTCCACGTGCTGCCAGCAGCAATCAGCCCCAGCATTTT; cdr3_aa: CSAPRAASSNQPQHF; d_call: -; clone_size: many; j_call: TRBJ1-5; v_call: TRBV20-1
cdr3_nt: TGTGCCAGCAGCTTAGCCACCGGGAGGGGCACTGAGCAGTTCTTC; cdr3_aa: CASSLATGRGTEQFF; d_call: TRBD2; clone_size: many; j_call: TRBJ2-1; v_call: TRBV7-9
cdr3_nt: TGTGCCAGCAGTTTACCAACCGGGGAGCTGTTTTTT; cdr3_aa: CASSLPTGELFF; d_call: -; clone_size: many; j_call: TRBJ2-2; v_call: TRBV28
cdr3_nt: TGTGCCAGCTCCCTATTGGGAGGGCTGCAGCCCCAGCATTTT; cdr3_aa: CASSLLGGLQPQHF; d_call: -; clone_size: many; j_call: TRBJ1-5; v_call: TRBV18
cdr3_nt: TGTGCCAGCAGCTTAGCCCGGACAGCAGATACGCAGTATTTT; cdr3_aa: CASSLARTADTQYF; d_call: -; clone_size: many; j_call: TRBJ2-3; v_call: TRBV11-2
cdr3_nt: TGTGCCAGCAGCGAGGGGACTAGCGGGAGTGTTAATGAGCAGTTCTTC; cdr3_aa: CASSEGTSGSVNEQFF; d_call: TRBD2; clone_size: few; j_call: TRBJ2-1; v_call: TRBV9
cdr3_nt: TGTGCCAGCGCACTATCAGCAACTAATGAAAAACTGTTTTTT; cdr3_aa: CASALSATNEKLFF; d_call: -; clone_size: many; j_call: TRBJ1-4; v_call: TRBV18
cdr3_nt: TGTGCCAGTAATAGAGACAGGGCGGGTCAGCCCCAGCATTTT; cdr3_aa: CASNRDRAGQPQHF; d_call: TRBD1; clone_size: many; j_call: TRBJ1-5; v_call: TRBV19
cdr3_nt: TGTGCCAGCGTACGGGCCCGCAATGAGCAGTTCTTC; cdr3_aa: CASVRARNEQFF; d_call: -; clone_size: -; j_call: TRBJ2-1; v_call: TRBV7-2
cdr3_nt: TGCAGCGTTGGAACCCAGCGAGGCAGCACAGATACGCAGTATTTT; cdr3_aa: CSVGTQRGSTDTQYF; d_call: -; clone_size: -; j_call: TRBJ2-3; v_call: TRBV29-1
cdr3_nt: TGTGCCAGCAACATAGCGGGGGCACGGGATACGCAGTATTTT; cdr3_aa: CASNIAGARDTQYF; d_call: TRBD2; clone_size: few; j_call: TRBJ2-3; v_call: TRBV11-2
cdr3_nt: TGTGCCAGCAGTGGGACGCAGGGGCAGACAGATACGCAGTATTTT; cdr3_aa: CASSGTQGQTDTQYF; d_call: -; clone_size: -; j_call: TRBJ2-3; v_call: TRBV28
cdr3_nt: TGTGCCAGTAGTATTCCTAGCCGCGGGACCGGGGAGCTGTTTTTT; cdr3_aa: CASSIPSRGTGELFF; d_call: -; clone_size: -; j_call: TRBJ2-2; v_call: TRBV19
cdr3_nt: TGTGCCAGCAGCTTAGGGGGAGACAGGTATTACACCGGGGAGCTGTTTTTT; cdr3_aa: CASSLGGDRYYTGELFF; d_call: -; clone_size: many; j_call: TRBJ2-2; v_call: TRBV7-6
cdr3_nt: TGTGCCAGCAGCGTAGCTGCGGCAGTAGTTAGCGGGGAGCTGTTTTTT; cdr3_aa: CASSVAAAVVSGELFF; d_call: -; clone_size: -; j_call: TRBJ2-2; v_call: TRBV9
cdr3_nt: TGTGCCAGCATCACTAATGACAGGCTGGGCGGGGAGCTGTTTTTT; cdr3_aa: CASITNDRLGGELFF; d_call: -; clone_size: -; j_call: TRBJ2-2; v_call: TRBV6-2/TRBV6-3
cdr3_nt: TGTGCCAGCAGTACCGGACTAGCGGGCACCACCGGGGAGCTGTTTTTT; cdr3_aa: CASSTGLAGTTGELFF; d_call: TRBD2; clone_size: few; j_call: TRBJ2-2; v_call: TRBV6-5
cdr3_nt: TGCAGCGCCCGGGGGCCCACTACTAACTATGGCTACACCTTC; cdr3_aa: CSARGPTTNYGYTF; d_call: -; clone_size: few; j_call: TRBJ1-2; v_call: TRBV29-1
cdr3_nt: TGTGCCAGCAGTGTAGGGGATACGCAGTATTTT; cdr3_aa: CASSVGDTQYF; d_call: -; clone_size: many; j_call: TRBJ2-3; v_call: TRBV6-1
cdr3_nt: TGTGCCAGCAGCCGGGGGAACGAGCAGTACTTC; cdr3_aa: CASSRGNEQYF; d_call: -; clone_size: few; j_call: TRBJ2-7; v_call: TRBV3-1
cdr3_nt: TGTGCCAGCAGCCTTCTAGGCACAGATACGCAGTATTTT; cdr3_aa: CASSLLGTDTQYF; d_call: -; clone_size: many; j_call: TRBJ2-3; v_call: TRBV11-2
cdr3_nt: TGTGCCAGCAGCCCCGGGACTAGCGTAGGAGAGACCCAGTACTTC; cdr3_aa: CASSPGTSVGETQYF; d_call: TRBD2; clone_size: few; j_call: TRBJ2-5; v_call: TRBV5-5
cdr3_nt: TGTGCCAGTAGGAAGCTGACGGGACAGGGCTACAATGAGCAGTTCTTC; cdr3_aa: CASRKLTGQGYNEQFF; d_call: TRBD1; clone_size: many; j_call: TRBJ2-1; v_call: TRBV19
cdr3_nt: TGTGCCAGCATGCTGGGACCCGCCTACAATGAGCAGTTCTTC; cdr3_aa: CASMLGPAYNEQFF; d_call: -; clone_size: many; j_call: TRBJ2-1; v_call: TRBV27
cdr3_nt: TGTGCTAGCAGCTTGAGCCTTTACGGAAACACCATATATTTT; cdr3_aa: CASSLSLYGNTIYF; d_call: -; clone_size: -; j_call: TRBJ1-3; v_call: TRBV7-7
cdr3_nt: TGTGCCAGCCAATTACCCAATCAGCCCCAGCATTTT; cdr3_aa: CASQLPNQPQHF; d_call: -; clone_size: many; j_call: TRBJ1-5; v_call: TRBV2
cdr3_nt: TGTGCCAGCAGCTCGACAGGGGCGGCAGATACGCAGTATTTT; cdr3_aa: CASSSTGAADTQYF; d_call: TRBD1; clone_size: many; j_call: TRBJ2-3; v_call: TRBV7-9
cdr3_nt: TGCGCCAGCAGCTCGCAGACGACAGGCTTGGGGGAAAAACTGTTTTTT; cdr3_aa: CASSSQTTGLGEKLFF; d_call: -; clone_size: -; j_call: TRBJ1-4; v_call: TRBV5-1
cdr3_nt: TGTGCCAGCAGCTCAAAAGGACAGGGAAACACTGAAGCTTTCTTT; cdr3_aa: CASSSKGQGNTEAFF; d_call: TRBD1; clone_size: few; j_call: TRBJ1-1; v_call: TRBV7-9
cdr3_nt: TGCAGTGCTAGAGTTCTCAGGGAAGATGGCTACACCTTC; cdr3_aa: CSARVLREDGYTF; d_call: -; clone_size: -; j_call: TRBJ1-2; v_call: TRBV20-1
cdr3_nt: TGTGCCAGCAGCGTATCGGACAATGAGCAGTTCTTC; cdr3_aa: CASSVSDNEQFF; d_call: -; clone_size: many; j_call: TRBJ2-1; v_call: TRBV9
cdr3_nt: TGTGCCAGCAGTTTCAGGGACTATGGCTACACCTTC; cdr3_aa: CASSFRDYGYTF; d_call: -; clone_size: many; j_call: TRBJ1-2; v_call: TRBV28
cdr3_nt: TGTGCCAGCAGTCCCTGGGGCGGACAGGGGTTCCCCTATGGCTACACCTTC; cdr3_aa: CASSPWGGQGFPYGYTF; d_call: TRBD1; clone_size: few; j_call: TRBJ1-2; v_call: TRBV27
cdr3_nt: TGTGCCTGGAATTCCCAGCTAGCGGGAGTTGGTGAGCAGTTCTTC; cdr3_aa: CAWNSQLAGVGEQFF; d_call: TRBD2; clone_size: few; j_call: TRBJ2-1; v_call: TRBV30